This T cell receptor beta chain derives from a study of T cells in Graves' hyperthyroidism and ophthalmopathy. Study summary: Prior to any treatment, at the point of initial diagnosis, peripheral blood was collected. Study findings and constraints: The majority of expanded thyroid clonotypes above 0.001 also appeared in blood.

Germline V gene data show CDR1 as MDHEN and CDR2 as SYDVKM. This CDR3 is 16 amino acids long. The germline V and J ends were trimmed by 1 base and 8 bases, with 18 bases remaining between them. This clonotype was seen repeatedly, ten times or more. What it binds is unknown. Amplification of TCR beta CDR3 regions was performed using RNA transcripts as template. HTBI primers were the set used in a first-round RT-PCR of the TCR CDR3. MiXCR was run by TCRdb on the multiplex PCR reads, yielding one entry per CDR3 protein. The sample includes more than 500,000 distinct CDR3 sequences, around 16% of them seen just once.

The chain employs TRBV28 and TRBJ2-1; D is possibly TRBD1 or TRBD2 (5 bases each). The sequencing sample was made of blood. This TCR derives from a woman in her 30s with Graves' hyperthyroidism. CDR3 DNA sequence: TGTGCCAGCAGTTTATCCAATCCCGGGACCCCCCATGAGCAGTTCTTC. Translating it yields CASSLSNPGTPHEQFF.